This TCR beta chain was sequenced for a study of Ad26.COV2.S vaccination and SARS-CoV-2 variants. Study information: The donor was enrolled in the Ad26.COV2.S arm of the COV1001 trial. General observations from the study: The study found similar non-spike TCR breadth in vaccine and placebo recipients.

Treatment indicated: 19 received Ad26.COV2.S at low or high dose, single or two shots; several received placebo; per-sample allocation not given. After the first vaccine or placebo injection, samples were drawn on day 63. With regard to this clone: Antigen: not known.

Trimming pared 0 bases from V and 1 base from J, leaving 16 bases between. This CDR3 has 17 amino acids. Germline V gene data show CDR1 as LGHNA and CDR2 as YSLEER. Assay used: immunoSEQ multiplex PCR; TCRdb lists only in-frame clones, some missing. Of fewer than 500,000 clones in the sample, 90% were seen once. The clonotype was recovered from a person aged 18-60 years who received the Ad26.COV2.S COVID-19 vaccine or a placebo. The material was peripheral blood, obtained in a trial of Ad26.COV2.S vaccine versus placebo. V and J are TRBV4-3 and TRBJ2-7, with D perhaps assigned TRBD1 or TRBD2 (6 bases each). DNA for the CDR3: TGCGCCAGCAGCCAAGAGCGAAGGGGGGCGTCTTCCTACGAGCAGTACTTC. Protein sequence: CASSQERRGASSYEQYF.